This paragraph reports one T cell receptor beta chain. The data were obtained in a study of blood T cell repertoires in COVID-19. Assay: immunoSEQ multiplex PCR; the TCRdb copy retains only in-frame clones and omits some. The table records 200,000 to 300,000 clones, approximately 83% of them present only once. The CDR3 sequence is 16 residues long. The germline gives CDR1 SGDLS, CDR2 YYNGEE. V trimming: 2 bases; J trimming: 2 bases; junction bases outside the gene matches: 5. Sequencing was done on a sample of peripheral blood. This rearrangement joins TRBV9 to TRBJ2-5; the match to TRBD1 covers 11 bases. The origin of this receptor is a human donor in a cohort sampled during active COVID-19. CDR3 DNA sequence: TGTGCCAGCAGCGTCGGGACAGGGGGGTATCAAGAGACCCAGTACTTC. Its protein is CASSVGTGGYQETQYF.